Included here is one TCR beta chain sequence, with context. What it recognizes is unknown. Time point in this sample: new active TB diagnosis, blood taken before or within 7 days of starting treatment. Patients were newly diagnosed, HIV-seronegative, and aged 18 or older. Confirmation came from sputum smear and/or culture positivity for M. tuberculosis. The CDR3 has 15 residues. Per the germline V gene, CDR1 is MNHNY and CDR2 is SVGAGI (reference sequence). Trimming removed 8 bases from V and 0 bases from J, with 13 bases in between. The data stem from a study of T cells in tuberculosis. Study findings and constraints: Cases with active tuberculosis were adults, while controls were adolescents. Active tuberculosis alpha repertoires lay closer to GMM-specific TCRs than controls'.

The protocol was immunoSEQ multiplex PCR, while the TCRdb copy is restricted to in-frame clones and leaves out a portion. Of around 33,000 clones listed, about 90% were seen once; the top ten hold roughly 7%. The sequences come from PBMCs, collected at tuberculosis diagnosis. The chain combines TRBV6-6 with TRBJ1-4, with D hard to call. This receptor was obtained from an adult with tuberculosis. Some clones in this sample may be carry-over from other donors' samples. CDR3 DNA: TGTGCCAGCCTAGACACGGGAGCAACTAATGAAAAACTGTTTTTT. The encoded protein is CASLDTGATNEKLFF.